A single sample gave rise to the 22 T cell receptor beta chains below, sequenced in a study of blood T cell repertoires in COVID-19. TCRdb's table, derived via immunoSEQ multiplex PCR, lists solely in-frame clones and lacks some. The table lists a few hundred thousand clones, just under 90% of them singletons, with around 10% in the top ten. The specimen sequenced was PBMCs or T cells enriched from blood (not recorded which). These receptors came from a woman aged 50 to 60 who had recovered from COVID-19.

The V and J genes are TRBV28 and TRBJ1-5; D gene ambiguous. Trimming shortened V by 2 bases and J by 3 bases, and 8 bases separated the two germline ends. Germline assignment: CDR1 MDHEN and CDR2 SYDVKM. The CDR3 is 14 residues long. CDR3 in DNA: TGTGCCAGCAGTTTACGGGGAAACAATCAGCCCCAGCATTTT. Translation gives CASSLRGNNQPQHF.

J is TRBJ1-1 and V is TRBV5-5; 8 nucleotides match TRBD1. CDR1 SGHKS and CDR2 YYEKEE come from the germline V gene (reference sequence). V shed 3 bases and J 4 bases; nucleotides not matched to a gene: 2. The CDR3 covers 13 residues. CDR3 residues: CASSWTGSTEAFF. CDR3 sequence (DNA): TGTGCCAGCAGCTGGACAGGGAGCACTGAAGCTTTCTTT.

The chain employs TRBV7-3 and TRBJ2-3, with TRBD2 matching 7 bases. J gave up 0 bases and V 8 bases, and 2 bases lay outside the gene matches. CDR3 size: 13 residues. Germline V CDR1 and CDR2: SGHTA, FQGTGA. CDR3 sequence: CASGGESTDTQYF. CDR3 nucleotide sequence: TGTGCCAGCGGGGGGGAGAGCACAGATACGCAGTATTTT.

In DNA, the CDR3 is TGTGCCAGCAGTTACCCGGGGACAGGGCAGTTCTTC. Protein: CASSYPGTGQFF. The V and J genes are TRBV6-5 and TRBJ2-1; 8 positions agree with TRBD1. Trimming took 2 bases from V and 12 from J; bases not matched to a gene: 3. The germline V gene has CDR1 MNHEY and CDR2 SVGAGI. The CDR3 contains 12 residues.

The chain links TRBV12-3 or TRBV12-4 to TRBJ2-7; D remains ambiguous. V gave up 10 bases and J gave up 8 bases, with 18 bases separating them. This CDR3 comprises 12 residues. DNA for the CDR3: TGTGCCATAACATCAGGTGGCGATAAGCAGTACTTC. Protein product: CAITSGGDKQYF.

The V and J genes are TRBV6-6 and TRBJ1-2, with TRBD1 identical over 10 bases. Germline CDR1 reads MNHNY; CDR2 reads SVGAGI (reference sequence). V shed 5 bases, J shed 8 bases, and the junction held 14 bases outside the gene matches. This CDR3 is 16 amino acids long. CDR3 sequence reads: CASSRQGATPLLGYTF. The CDR3 DNA reads TGTGCCAGCAGTCGACAGGGGGCGACCCCTTTACTAGGCTACACCTTC.

The CDR3 sequence is CASSESLEGASYNEQFF. As DNA, the CDR3 is TGTGCCAGCAGTGAAAGTTTAGAGGGGGCGTCGTACAATGAGCAGTTCTTC. The V gene is TRBV2, the J gene TRBJ2-1; 7 nucleotides agree with TRBD1. V trimming: 2 bases; J trimming: 4 bases; junction bases outside the gene matches: 11. The CDR3 is 17 amino acids. CDR1 SNHLY and CDR2 FYNNEI come from the germline V gene. The full variable domain, in which reference TRBV2 and TRBJ2-1 provide the parts outside the CDR3, is EPEVTQTPSHQVTQMGQEVILRCVPISNHLYFYWYRQILGQKVEFLVSFYNNEISEKSEIFDDQFSVERPDGSNFTLKIRSTKLEDSAMYFCASSESLEGASYNEQFFGPGTRLTVL.

This clone appeared a single time. This chain's CDR3 is CASNRRSDDSPLHF. The CDR3 nucleotides read TGTGCCAGCAACCGAAGGAGTGACGATTCACCCCTCCACTTT. The chain combines TRBV5-5 with TRBJ1-6; D remains unclear. V was shortened by 6 bases and J by 8 bases, with 15 bases between the two germline ends. This CDR3 is 14 amino acids long. CDR1 and CDR2 (germline): SGHKS, YYEKEE (reference sequence). Full variable domain (rest looked up from reference TRBV5-5 and TRBJ1-6): DAGVTQSPTHLIKTRGQQVTLRCSPISGHKSVSWYQQVLGQGPQFIFQYYEKEERGRGNFPDRFSARQFPNYSSELNVNALLLGDSALYLCASNRRSDDSPLHFGNGTRLTVT.

The chain has TRBV27 and TRBJ2-1; 9 nucleotides line up with TRBD2. The germline CDR1 and CDR2 sequences are MNHEY and SMNVEV (reference sequence). With 2 bases clipped from V and 0 bases from J, the junction kept 8 bases outside the gene matches. CDR3 length equals 18 residues. The CDR3 loop is CASSLRGSGGYSYNEQFF. In nucleotides, the CDR3 is TGTGCCAGCAGTTTACGGGGTAGCGGGGGTTACTCCTACAATGAGCAGTTCTTC.

A single count supports this clone. The chain links TRBV5-8 to TRBJ2-1; maybe TRBD2 (6 bases). Trimming pared 4 bases from V and 2 bases from J, leaving 25 bases between. CDR1 and CDR2 from the germline V gene are SGHTS and YDEGEE. This CDR3 has 19 residues. The CDR3 is CASSLQAGGALGTYNEQFF. The CDR3 nucleotides are TGTGCCAGCAGCCTCCAGGCTGGAGGGGCCCTTGGGACCTACAATGAGCAGTTCTTC.

The gene calls are TRBV29-1 and TRBJ1-1, with 9 nucleotides matching TRBD1. The V gene's germline CDR1 is SQVTM and CDR2 ANQGSEA. The CDR3 is 16 residues long. J gave up 0 bases and V 5 bases, and 10 bases lay outside the gene matches. CDR3: CSVSRTGEGLNTEAFF. DNA of the CDR3: TGCAGCGTTTCCCGGACAGGGGAGGGACTGAACACTGAAGCTTTCTTT.

The chain combines TRBV5-4 with TRBJ1-2; D might be TRBD1 (6 bases). CDR1 is SGHNT, CDR2 YYREEE, per germline (reference sequence). CDR3 length equals 14 residues. V dropped 3 bases and J dropped 2 bases, with 11 bases sitting between them. CDR3: CASSYGTSNYGYTF. In DNA, the CDR3 is TGTGCCAGCAGCTATGGGACATCGAACTATGGCTACACCTTC. The variable domain in full, completed from reference TRBV5-4 and TRBJ1-2, reads ETGVTQSPTHLIKTRGQQVTLRCSSQSGHNTVSWYQQALGQGPQFIFQYYREEENGRGNFPPRFSGLQFPNYSSELNVNALELDDSALYLCASSYGTSNYGYTFGSGTRLTVV.

This chain connects TRBV29-1 to TRBJ1-1; 7 bases agree with TRBD1. Losses at the gene ends were 3 bases for V and 1 base for J; bases not matched to a gene: 8. Germline CDR1 reads SQVTM; CDR2 reads ANQGSEA. The CDR3 has 15 residues. This CDR3 reads CSVDRADRPNTEAFF. In DNA, the CDR3 is TGCAGCGTTGACCGGGCGGACAGGCCGAACACTGAAGCTTTCTTT.

V and J are TRBV13 and TRBJ1-2, with D possibly TRBD1 on 6 matching bases. The CDR3 is made up of 14 amino acids. V lost 5 bases and J 5 bases, leaving 15 bases between the germline ends. Germline-derived CDR1 and CDR2 are PRHDT and FYEKMQ (reference sequence). CDR3: CASSRDNWGYGYTF. CDR3 sequence (DNA): TGTGCCAGCAGCCGGGACAATTGGGGGTATGGCTACACCTTC.

The gene calls are TRBV5-1 and TRBJ2-1, with TRBD1 identical over 7 bases. Trimming took 0 bases from V and 5 from J; bases not matched to a gene: 5. This CDR3 is 15 amino acids long. Germline CDR1 and CDR2: SGHRS and YFSETQ. CDR3 protein: CASSLEQGLNNEQFF. In DNA, the CDR3 is TGCGCCAGCAGCTTGGAACAGGGGTTAAACAATGAGCAGTTCTTC.

V is TRBV4-3 and J is TRBJ1-5; D not resolved. This CDR3 is 14 amino acids long. Germline-derived CDR1 and CDR2 are LGHNA and YSLEER. V was cut by 1 base and J by 5 bases, with 9 bases left in between. The CDR3, as DNA: TGCGCCAGCAGCCAAGGGAGAGGCTATCAGCCCCAGCATTTT. It translates to CASSQGRGYQPQHF.

Only one count was recorded for this clone. The chain employs TRBV2 and TRBJ1-5; 10 bases map to TRBD1. The CDR3 is 13 residues long. After removal of 6 bases from V and 5 bases from J, the junction contained 1 base not matched to a gene. Per the germline V gene, CDR1 is SNHLY and CDR2 is FYNNEI. This CDR3 reads CASRGTGDQPQHF. CDR3 DNA sequence: TGTGCCAGCAGAGGGACAGGGGATCAGCCCCAGCATTTT.

This chain uses TRBV2 with TRBJ1-2; D might be TRBD1 (6 bases). The CDR3 runs 16 residues. Trimming removed 5 bases at V and 3 bases at J, with 19 bases between. Germline CDR1 SNHLY, CDR2 FYNNEI. CDR3 in amino acids: CASSNKDPEGDYGYTF. The DNA of the CDR3 is TGTGCCAGCAGTAATAAAGACCCAGAGGGGGACTATGGCTACACCTTC.

The chain combines TRBV4-3 with TRBJ2-7; unclear D gene. Trimming removed 0 bases at V and 3 bases at J, with 15 bases between. The CDR3 consists of 16 residues. Germline CDR1 LGHNA, CDR2 YSLEER. CDR3 amino acids: CASSQEPAANYYEQYF. Here the CDR3 DNA reads TGCGCCAGCAGCCAAGAACCCGCGGCCAACTACTACGAGCAGTACTTC.

The rearrangement uses TRBV6-6 and TRBJ2-5; no firm D call. Trimming pared 2 bases from V and 5 bases from J, leaving 9 bases between. Germline V gives CDR1 MNHNY, CDR2 SVGAGI (reference sequence). This CDR3 comprises 13 residues. The CDR3 sequence: CASSYLNQETQYF. In DNA, the CDR3 is TGTGCCAGCAGTTACCTCAATCAGGAGACCCAGTACTTC.

The rearrangement joins TRBV29-1 to TRBJ2-6; D is uncertain. The germline V and J ends were trimmed by 4 bases and 0 bases, with 4 bases remaining between them. CDR1 SQVTM and CDR2 ANQGSEA come from the germline V gene. The CDR3 loop spans 13 amino acids. CDR3 amino acids: CSVAFSGANVLTF. The CDR3 DNA follows: TGCAGCGTTGCCTTCTCTGGGGCCAACGTCCTGACTTTC.

The chain has TRBV29-1 and TRBJ1-2; D perhaps matches TRBD1 (5 bases). This CDR3 comprises 15 residues. V was shortened by 3 bases and J by 7 bases, with 21 bases between the two germline ends. Germline assignment: CDR1 SQVTM and CDR2 ANQGSEA. Here the CDR3 DNA reads TGCAGCGTTGAGGTTCGGGACTCTTTTTTCGGTGGCTACACCTTC. Its translation is CSVEVRDSFFGGYTF.